These T cell receptor beta chains were read from a single sample in a study of T cell responses to AZD1222 COVID-19 vaccine. Sequencing was performed with immunoSEQ multiplex PCR; in TCRdb, only in-frame clones are kept and a portion is missing. The sample carries approximately 130,000 clones, roughly 93% recorded once. The sequencing used peripheral blood, collected on day 0 of AZD1222 vaccination. Every receptor here comes from an adult in good health. CDR3s include the opening cysteine and the closing phenylalanine or tryptophan. D genes are given only for firm matches. Clone size is not always given. Where it is, it says once, few, many or a class for expanded clones.

cdr3_nt cdr3_aa clone_size v_call d_call j_call
TGTGCCAGCAGTAGGCGGGAGGCCCAGCATTTT CASSRREAQHF . TRBV6-5 . TRBJ1-5
TGTGCCAGCAGTTTCACAGGGTTAGCTAACTATGGCTACACCTTC CASSFTGLANYGYTF . TRBV28 . TRBJ1-2
TGTGCCAGCAGCCCATACTCTGGGACAGGGGGAATTATGAACACTGAAGCTTTCTTT CASSPYSGTGGIMNTEAFF . TRBV7-9 TRBD1 TRBJ1-1
TGCAGCGGCCGGACAGGGAGCGGAGGCACTGAAGCTTTCTTT CSGRTGSGGTEAFF . TRBV29-1 TRBD1 TRBJ1-1
TGTGCCAGCACCTCGGGACAGACCCGCTACACCTTC CASTSGQTRYTF . TRBV2 TRBD1 TRBJ1-2
TGTGCCAGCAGTTTTGACCTTGGGACTTTGACGAGCTCCTACGAGCAGTACTTC CASSFDLGTLTSSYEQYF . TRBV28 . TRBJ2-7
TGTGCCTGGAACAGTGGAAGCTATGGCTACACCTTC CAWNSGSYGYTF . TRBV30 . TRBJ1-2
TGTGCCAGCAGCTTAGAGACAGGGCGGAACACTGAAGCTTTCTTT CASSLETGRNTEAFF few TRBV11-2 TRBD1 TRBJ1-1
TGTGCCAGCAGCTTAGCTGGGGGCACCTACGAGCAGTACTTC CASSLAGGTYEQYF . TRBV7-9 . TRBJ2-7
TGTGCCAGCAGTTACGGACTAGCTAACAATTACGAGCAGTACTTC CASSYGLANNYEQYF . TRBV6-5 TRBD2 TRBJ2-7
TGTGCCAGCAGTTACCGGGCCAGCTCCTATAATTCACCCCTCCACTTT CASSYRASSYNSPLHF . TRBV27 . TRBJ1-6
TGTGCCAGCAGCCTCCGGGACGGAGATCAGCCCCAGCATTTT CASSLRDGDQPQHF . TRBV7-2 . TRBJ1-5
TGCGCCAGCAGCCGCCTTGAGGGGGTGGGCAATCAGCCCCAGCATTTT CASSRLEGVGNQPQHF . TRBV4-1 . TRBJ1-5
TGTGCCACCAGCAGACCTGACAGGGCCAGCAATCAGCCCCAGCATTTT CATSRPDRASNQPQHF . TRBV15 TRBD1 TRBJ1-5
TGTGCCAGCTCATTTGGAGGGACGGCCCAGCCCCAGCATTTT CASSFGGTAQPQHF once TRBV18 . TRBJ1-5
TGTGCCAGCAGTTTAGGGGGTGGGGGTCAGCCCCAGCATTTT CASSLGGGGQPQHF . TRBV27 . TRBJ1-5
TGTGCCAGCAGCTTAAGTTTCACCGCCTACGAGCAGTACTTC CASSLSFTAYEQYF . TRBV7-2 . TRBJ2-7
TGTGCCAGCAGTTATACGTCGCTGGGAGAGCAGTTCTTC CASSYTSLGEQFF . TRBV6-2/TRBV6-3 . TRBJ2-1
TGTGCCAGCAGCCAAGGGGAGGGCGATACGCAGTATTTT CASSQGEGDTQYF . TRBV4-2 TRBD2 TRBJ2-3
TGTGCCAGCAGTTTCGCGGGAGGGCCGGGGAATGAGCAGTTCTTC CASSFAGGPGNEQFF . TRBV27 TRBD2 TRBJ2-1
TGCGCCAGCAGCTTGGTTTGGACAGCGGACCACGAGCAGTACTTC CASSLVWTADHEQYF . TRBV5-1 . TRBJ2-7
TGTGCCAGCAGCCTACGCCCGGGAGTCGGATACGAGCAGTACTTC CASSLRPGVGYEQYF . TRBV7-8 . TRBJ2-7
TGTGCCAGCAGTGAATATGGGGGGTTCAATCAGCCCCAGCATTTT CASSEYGGFNQPQHF . TRBV6-1 . TRBJ1-5
TGTGCCAGCTCCCGGCGGGCGAGCTCTGGAAACACCATATATTTT CASSRRASSGNTIYF . TRBV6-5 . TRBJ1-3
TGTGCCAGCAGCACCGTAGGGGACAATGAGCAGTTCTTC CASSTVGDNEQFF . TRBV6-5 . TRBJ2-1
TGCGCCAGCAGCTCTACCGGGGGGGAGACCCAGTACTTC CASSSTGGETQYF . TRBV4-3 TRBD2 TRBJ2-5
TGTGCCAGTAGTATGGACGGGAGAAGTAACACTGAAGCTTTCTTT CASSMDGRSNTEAFF once TRBV19 . TRBJ1-1
TGTGCCAGCAGCGTAATGGAGAGCTCCTACGAGCAGTACTTC CASSVMESSYEQYF . TRBV9 . TRBJ2-7
TGTGCCAGCAGCTTGGTGCAGACAAATCAGCCCCAGCATTTT CASSLVQTNQPQHF . TRBV5-5 . TRBJ1-5
TGTGCCAGCAGCCGGACAACCGGGGAGCTGTTTTTT CASSRTTGELFF . TRBV3-1/TRBV3-2 . TRBJ2-2
TGTGCCAGTAGTAGCGGGACCACCTTTTATCAAGAGACCCAGTACTTC CASSSGTTFYQETQYF . TRBV19 . TRBJ2-5
TGTGCCAGCAGCCAATGGACCGGGACAGGGGGCGCGGGTGGCTACACCTTC CASSQWTGTGGAGGYTF . TRBV4-2 TRBD1 TRBJ1-2
TGTGCCAGCAGCTCCCCCAGACAGTATGGCTACACCTTC CASSSPRQYGYTF . TRBV5-4 . TRBJ1-2
TGTGCCAGCAGCCTGGGGGGCGTTGCGGAGACCCAGTACTTC CASSLGGVAETQYF . TRBV5-4 . TRBJ2-5
TGTGCCAGCAGCTTGGACCCAGGGGGCGGAGCCGGGGAGCTGTTTTTT CASSLDPGGGAGELFF once TRBV5-4 TRBD1 TRBJ2-2
TGTGCCAGCAGCCCAGGTGTGGGAACCACCCGAAACATTCAGTACTTC CASSPGVGTTRNIQYF . TRBV9 . TRBJ2-4
TGTGCCAGCACGCCTAGTGACTACAATGAGCAGTTCTTC CASTPSDYNEQFF . TRBV11-1 . TRBJ2-1
TGTGCCAGCAGCCCCCGAAGCATGAGGCAGGCTCTAAGCTACACTTTC CASSPRSMRQALSYTF . TRBV4-2 . TRBJ1-2
TGTGCCAGCTCACCAAGTAAGGGGGTGAGGGAAAAACTGTTTTTT CASSPSKGVREKLFF once TRBV18 . TRBJ1-4
TGTGCCAGCAGAAGGGACTCCGAGCCGGGAGCTTTCTTT CASRRDSEPGAFF many TRBV6-5 . TRBJ1-1
TGCGCCAGCAGTGTCGGGGGGGGAGGAAACACTGAAGCTTTCTTT CASSVGGGGNTEAFF once TRBV10-1 . TRBJ1-1
TGTGCCAGCAGCTATCAACAGGCTGGCGCTGGGGCAGCTTTCTTT CASSYQQAGAGAAFF . TRBV5-4 . TRBJ1-1
TGTGCCAGCAGTAGTTCGGACTCGGGAGTTAATGGCTACACCTTC CASSSSDSGVNGYTF . TRBV2 . TRBJ1-2
TGTGCCAGCAGTTTGACTAGCGGGAGGGGGCAAACCTACGAGCAGTACTTC CASSLTSGRGQTYEQYF . TRBV6-2/TRBV6-3 TRBD2 TRBJ2-7